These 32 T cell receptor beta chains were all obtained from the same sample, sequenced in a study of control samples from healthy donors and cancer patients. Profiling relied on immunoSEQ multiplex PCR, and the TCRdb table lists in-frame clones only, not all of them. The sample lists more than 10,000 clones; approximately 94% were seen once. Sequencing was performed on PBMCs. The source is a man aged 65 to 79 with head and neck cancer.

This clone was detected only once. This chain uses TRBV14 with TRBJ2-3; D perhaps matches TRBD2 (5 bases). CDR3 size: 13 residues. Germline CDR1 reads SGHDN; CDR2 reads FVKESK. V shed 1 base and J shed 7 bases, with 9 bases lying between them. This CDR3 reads CASSQGTVYTQYF. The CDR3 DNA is TGTGCCAGCAGCCAAGGGACTGTCTATACGCAGTATTTT.

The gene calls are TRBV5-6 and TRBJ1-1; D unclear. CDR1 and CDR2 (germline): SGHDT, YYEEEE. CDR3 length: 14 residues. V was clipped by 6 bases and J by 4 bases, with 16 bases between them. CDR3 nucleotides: TGTGCCAGCACCCTCACGGCTCGGGGCACTGAAGCTTTCTTT. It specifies CASTLTARGTEAFF.

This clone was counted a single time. The CDR3 nucleotides read TGTGCCAGCAGTTTGGGGACTAGCGGCGAGCAGTACTTC. Encoded protein: CASSLGTSGEQYF. The V call is TRBV28, the J call TRBJ2-7; 11 bases map to TRBD2. The CDR3 spans 13 residues. Germline V gene sequence: CDR1 MDHEN, CDR2 SYDVKM. V lost 3 bases and J lost 6; bases outside the gene matches: 1.

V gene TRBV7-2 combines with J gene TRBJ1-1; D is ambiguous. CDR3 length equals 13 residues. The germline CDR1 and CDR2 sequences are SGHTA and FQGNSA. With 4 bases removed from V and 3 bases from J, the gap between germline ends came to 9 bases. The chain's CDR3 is CASSSQVYTEAFF. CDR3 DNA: TGTGCCAGCAGCTCCCAGGTTTACACTGAAGCTTTCTTT. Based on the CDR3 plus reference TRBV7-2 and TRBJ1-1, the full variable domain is GAGVSQSPSNKVTEKGKDVELRCDPISGHTALYWYRQSLGQGLEFLIYFQGNSAPDKSGLPSDRFSAERTGGSVSTLTIQRTQQEDSAVYLCASSSQVYTEAFFGQGTRLTVV.

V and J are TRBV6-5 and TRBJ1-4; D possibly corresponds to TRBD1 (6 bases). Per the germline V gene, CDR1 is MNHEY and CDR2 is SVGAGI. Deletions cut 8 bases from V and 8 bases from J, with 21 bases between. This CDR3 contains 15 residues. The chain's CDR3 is CASREGGSGLEKLFF. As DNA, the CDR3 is TGTGCCAGCCGCGAGGGGGGCTCAGGGTTGGAAAAACTGTTTTTT.

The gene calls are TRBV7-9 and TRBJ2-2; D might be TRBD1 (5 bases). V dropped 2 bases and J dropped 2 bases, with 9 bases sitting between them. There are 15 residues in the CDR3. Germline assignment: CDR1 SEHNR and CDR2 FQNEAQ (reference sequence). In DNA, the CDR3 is TGTGCCAGCAGCTTACACAGGCTTAACACCGGGGAGCTGTTTTTT. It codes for CASSLHRLNTGELFF.

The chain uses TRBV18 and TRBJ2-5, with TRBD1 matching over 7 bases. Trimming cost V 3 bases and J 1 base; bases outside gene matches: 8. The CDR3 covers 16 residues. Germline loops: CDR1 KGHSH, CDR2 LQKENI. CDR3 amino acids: CASSPFETGLQETQYF. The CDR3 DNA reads TGTGCCAGCTCACCCTTCGAGACAGGGCTCCAAGAGACCCAGTACTTC.

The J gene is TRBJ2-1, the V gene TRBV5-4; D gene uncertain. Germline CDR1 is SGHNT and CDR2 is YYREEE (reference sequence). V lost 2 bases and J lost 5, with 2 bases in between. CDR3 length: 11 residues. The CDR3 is CASSFNNEQFF. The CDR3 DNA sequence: TGTGCCAGCAGCTTTAACAATGAGCAGTTCTTC.

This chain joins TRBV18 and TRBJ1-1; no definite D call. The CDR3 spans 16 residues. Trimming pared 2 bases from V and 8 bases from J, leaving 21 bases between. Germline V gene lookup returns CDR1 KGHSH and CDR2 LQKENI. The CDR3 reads CASSPNEGSSGLEAFF. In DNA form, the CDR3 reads TGTGCCAGCTCACCAAATGAGGGAAGCTCCGGCCTCGAAGCTTTCTTT.

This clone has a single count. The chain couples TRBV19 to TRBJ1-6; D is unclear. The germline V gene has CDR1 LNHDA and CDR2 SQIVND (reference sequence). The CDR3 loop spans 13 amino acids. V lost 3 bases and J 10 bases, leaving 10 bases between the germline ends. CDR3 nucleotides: TGTGCCAGTAGTATCGGGGTCGAGTCACCCCTCCACTTT. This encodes CASSIGVESPLHF.

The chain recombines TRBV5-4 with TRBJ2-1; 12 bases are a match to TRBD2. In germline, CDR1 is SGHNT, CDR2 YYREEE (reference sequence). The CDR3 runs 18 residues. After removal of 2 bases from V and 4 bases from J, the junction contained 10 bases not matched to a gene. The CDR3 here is CASSLGGLAGSFYNEQFF. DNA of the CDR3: TGTGCCAGCAGCTTAGGTGGACTAGCGGGGTCCTTTTACAATGAGCAGTTCTTC.

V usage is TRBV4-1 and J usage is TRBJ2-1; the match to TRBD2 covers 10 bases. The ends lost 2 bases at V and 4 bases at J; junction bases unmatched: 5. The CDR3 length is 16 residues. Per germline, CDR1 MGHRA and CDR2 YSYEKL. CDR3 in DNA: TGCGCCAGCAGCCAACACGATAGCGGGGGGTACAATGAGCAGTTCTTC. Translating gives CASSQHDSGGYNEQFF.

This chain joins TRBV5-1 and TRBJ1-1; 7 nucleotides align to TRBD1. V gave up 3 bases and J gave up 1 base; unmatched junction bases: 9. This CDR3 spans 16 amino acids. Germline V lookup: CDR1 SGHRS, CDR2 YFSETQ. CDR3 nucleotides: TGCGCCAGCAGCTCCTCCCCGGGACAGACGAACACTGAAGCTTTCTTT. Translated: CASSSSPGQTNTEAFF.

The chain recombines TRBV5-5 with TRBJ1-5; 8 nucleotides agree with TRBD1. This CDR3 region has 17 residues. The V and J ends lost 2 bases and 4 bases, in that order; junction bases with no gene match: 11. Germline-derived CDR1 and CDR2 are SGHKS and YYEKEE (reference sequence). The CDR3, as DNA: TGTGCCAGCAGCTTAGGCGATGACAGGGGCTGGAATCAGCCCCAGCATTTT. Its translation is CASSLGDDRGWNQPQHF.

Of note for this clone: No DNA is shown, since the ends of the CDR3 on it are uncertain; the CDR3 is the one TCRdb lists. CDR3: CASSQEVGRGTFF. This chain joins TRBV3-1 (or the pseudogene TRBV3-2) and TRBJ1-1. The CDR3 is 13 amino acids long, termini counted. Germline V gene lookup returns CDR1 LGHDT and CDR2 YNNKEL (reference sequence).

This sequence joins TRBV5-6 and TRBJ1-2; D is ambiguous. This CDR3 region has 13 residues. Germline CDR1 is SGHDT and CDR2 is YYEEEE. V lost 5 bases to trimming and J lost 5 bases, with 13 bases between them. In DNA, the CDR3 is TGTGCCAGCAGATTAGACGCAGAATATGGCTACACCTTC. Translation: CASRLDAEYGYTF.

The CDR3 nucleotides read TGTGCCAGCATGGATTGGTCGGGGGATACGCAGTATTTT. It yields the protein CASMDWSGDTQYF. V is TRBV3-1 (or the pseudogene TRBV3-2) and J is TRBJ2-3; weak D call: TRBD2 (5 bases). CDR3 length: 13 residues. The V gene's germline CDR1 is LGHDT and CDR2 YNNKEL (reference sequence). Deletions cut 7 bases from V and 6 bases from J, with 14 bases between.

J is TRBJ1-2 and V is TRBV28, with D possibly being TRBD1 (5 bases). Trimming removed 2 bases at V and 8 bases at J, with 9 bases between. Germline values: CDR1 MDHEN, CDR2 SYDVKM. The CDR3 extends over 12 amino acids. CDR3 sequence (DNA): TGTGCCAGCAGTTTAATCCGGGGCGGCTACACCTTC. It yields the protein CASSLIRGGYTF.

The CDR3 is CASSQPGGGREKLFF. DNA for the CDR3: TGTGCCAGCAGCCAGCCCGGGGGGGGAAGGGAAAAACTGTTTTTT. The chain recombines TRBV4-2 with TRBJ1-4, with D possibly being TRBD1 (5 bases). CDR3 length: 15 residues. Germline CDR1 and CDR2: LGHNA and YNFKEQ. Trimming took off 3 bases at V and 8 bases at J, with 16 bases between the two ends.

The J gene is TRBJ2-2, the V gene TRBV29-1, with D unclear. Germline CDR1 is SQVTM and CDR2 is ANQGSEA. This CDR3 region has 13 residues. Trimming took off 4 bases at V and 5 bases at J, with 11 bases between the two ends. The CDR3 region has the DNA TGCAGCGTTGCCGGGCAGATAACCGGGGAGCTGTTTTTT. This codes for CSVAGQITGELFF.

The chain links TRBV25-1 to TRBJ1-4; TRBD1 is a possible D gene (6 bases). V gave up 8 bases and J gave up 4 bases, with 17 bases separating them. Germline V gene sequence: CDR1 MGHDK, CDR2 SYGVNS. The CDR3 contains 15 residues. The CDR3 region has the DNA TGTGCCAGCTCGTGGGGGGGGCGCAGTAATGAAAAACTGTTTTTT. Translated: CASSWGGRSNEKLFF.

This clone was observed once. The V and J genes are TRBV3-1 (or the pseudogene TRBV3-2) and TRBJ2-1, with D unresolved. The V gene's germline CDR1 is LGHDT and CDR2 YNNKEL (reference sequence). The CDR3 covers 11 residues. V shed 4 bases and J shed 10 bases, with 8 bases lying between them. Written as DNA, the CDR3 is TGTGCCAGCAGCCTCTCGCAAGAGCAGTTCTTC. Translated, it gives CASSLSQEQFF.

Here the CDR3 DNA reads TGTGCCATCAGTTTACACATGAACACTGAAGCTTTCTTT. This encodes CAISLHMNTEAFF. The J gene is TRBJ1-1, the V gene TRBV10-3; no firm D call. V lost 5 bases, J lost 0 bases, and 7 bases lay in between. Germline V gene sequence: CDR1 ENHRY, CDR2 SYGVKD. The CDR3 is 13 residues long.

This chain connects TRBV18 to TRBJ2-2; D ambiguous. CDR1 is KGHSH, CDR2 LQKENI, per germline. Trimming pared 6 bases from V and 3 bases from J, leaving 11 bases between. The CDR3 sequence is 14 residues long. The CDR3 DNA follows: TGTGCCAGCTCCCCCTACGAGGACACCGGGGAGCTGTTTTTT. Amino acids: CASSPYEDTGELFF.

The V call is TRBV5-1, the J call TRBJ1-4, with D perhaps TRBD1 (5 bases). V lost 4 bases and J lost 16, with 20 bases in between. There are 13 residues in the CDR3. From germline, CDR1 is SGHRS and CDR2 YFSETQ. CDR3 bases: TGCGCCAGCAGCCCGTCGGGGGTATCAAAGCAGTTTTTT. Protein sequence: CASSPSGVSKQFF.

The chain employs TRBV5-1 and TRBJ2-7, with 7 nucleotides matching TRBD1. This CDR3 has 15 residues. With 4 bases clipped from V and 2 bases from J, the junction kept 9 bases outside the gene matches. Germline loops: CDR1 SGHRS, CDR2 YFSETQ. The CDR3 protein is CASSGPTGSTYEQYF. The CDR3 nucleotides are TGCGCCAGCAGCGGACCGACAGGGTCCACCTACGAGCAGTACTTC.

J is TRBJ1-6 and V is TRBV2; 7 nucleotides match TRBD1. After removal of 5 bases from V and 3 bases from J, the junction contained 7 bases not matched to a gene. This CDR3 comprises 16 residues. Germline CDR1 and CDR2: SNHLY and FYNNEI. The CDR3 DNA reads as TGTGCCAGCAGTATGGAGACAGGGAGCTATAATTCACCCCTCCACTTT. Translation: CASSMETGSYNSPLHF. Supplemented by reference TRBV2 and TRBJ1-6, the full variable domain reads EPEVTQTPSHQVTQMGQEVILRCVPISNHLYFYWYRQILGQKVEFLVSFYNNEISEKSEIFDDQFSVERPDGSNFTLKIRSTKLEDSAMYFCASSMETGSYNSPLHFGNGTRLTVT.

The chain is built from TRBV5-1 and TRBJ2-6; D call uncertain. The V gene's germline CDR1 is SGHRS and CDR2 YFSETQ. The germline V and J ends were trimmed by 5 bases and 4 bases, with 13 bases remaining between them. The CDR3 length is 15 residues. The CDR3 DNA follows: TGCGCCAGCAGACCAGACACACAAGGGGCCAACGTCCTGACTTTC. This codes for CASRPDTQGANVLTF.

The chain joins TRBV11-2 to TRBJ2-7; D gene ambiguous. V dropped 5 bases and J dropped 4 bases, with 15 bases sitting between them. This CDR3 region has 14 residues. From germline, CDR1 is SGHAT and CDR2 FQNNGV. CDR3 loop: CASSHWDGAYEQYF. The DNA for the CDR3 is TGTGCCAGCAGCCACTGGGATGGCGCATACGAGCAGTACTTC. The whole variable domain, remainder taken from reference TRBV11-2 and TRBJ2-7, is EAGVAQSPRYKIIEKRQSVAFWCNPISGHATLYWYQQILGQGPKLLIQFQNNGVVDDSQLPKDRFSAERLKGVDSTLKIQPAKLEDSAVYLCASSHWDGAYEQYFGPGTRLTVT.

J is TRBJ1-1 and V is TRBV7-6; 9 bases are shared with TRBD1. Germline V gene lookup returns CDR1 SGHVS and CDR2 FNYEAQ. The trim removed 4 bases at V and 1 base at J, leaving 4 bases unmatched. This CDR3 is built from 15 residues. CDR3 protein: CASSSRQGGNTEAFF. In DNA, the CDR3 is TGTGCCAGCAGCTCAAGACAGGGGGGGAACACTGAAGCTTTCTTT.

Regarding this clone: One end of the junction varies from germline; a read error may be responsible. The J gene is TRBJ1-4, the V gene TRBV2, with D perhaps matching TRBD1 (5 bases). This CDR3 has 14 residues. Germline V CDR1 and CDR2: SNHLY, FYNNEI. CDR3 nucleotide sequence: TGTGCCAGCAGGGAAGGGCAGGGTAGAGGGAAACTGTTTTTT. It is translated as CASREGQGRGKLFF.

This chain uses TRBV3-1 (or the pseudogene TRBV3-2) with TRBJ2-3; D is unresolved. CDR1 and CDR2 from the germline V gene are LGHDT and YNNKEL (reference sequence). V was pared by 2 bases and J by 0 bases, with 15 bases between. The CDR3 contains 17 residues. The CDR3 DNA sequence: TGTGCCAGCAGCCAATTTGGAAGGTGGGCTAGCACAGATACGCAGTATTTT. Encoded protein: CASSQFGRWASTDTQYF.